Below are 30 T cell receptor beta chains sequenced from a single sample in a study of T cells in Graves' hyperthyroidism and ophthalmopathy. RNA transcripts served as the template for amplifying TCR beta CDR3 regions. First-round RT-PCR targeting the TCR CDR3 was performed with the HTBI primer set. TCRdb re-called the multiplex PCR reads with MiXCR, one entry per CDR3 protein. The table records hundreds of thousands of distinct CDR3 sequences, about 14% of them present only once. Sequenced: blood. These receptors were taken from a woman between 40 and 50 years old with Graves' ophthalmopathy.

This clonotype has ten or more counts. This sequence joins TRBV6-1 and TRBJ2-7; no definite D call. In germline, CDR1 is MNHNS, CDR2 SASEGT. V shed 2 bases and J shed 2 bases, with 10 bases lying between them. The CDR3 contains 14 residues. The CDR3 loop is CASSESITTYEQYF. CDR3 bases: TGTGCCAGCAGTGAAAGTATTACTACCTACGAGCAGTACTTC.

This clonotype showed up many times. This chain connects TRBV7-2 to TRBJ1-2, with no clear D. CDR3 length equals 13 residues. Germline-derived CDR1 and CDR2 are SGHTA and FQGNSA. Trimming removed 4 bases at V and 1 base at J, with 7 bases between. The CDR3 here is CASSSYNNYGYTF. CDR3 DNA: TGTGCCAGCAGCTCCTACAATAACTATGGCTACACCTTC.

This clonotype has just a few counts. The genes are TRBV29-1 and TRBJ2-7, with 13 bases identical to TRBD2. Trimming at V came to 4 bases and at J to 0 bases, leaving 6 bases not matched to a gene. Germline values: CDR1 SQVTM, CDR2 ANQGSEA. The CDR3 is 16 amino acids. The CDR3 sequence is CSVAGLAGPLSYEQYF. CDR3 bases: TGCAGCGTTGCGGGACTAGCGGGACCCCTCTCCTACGAGCAGTACTTC.

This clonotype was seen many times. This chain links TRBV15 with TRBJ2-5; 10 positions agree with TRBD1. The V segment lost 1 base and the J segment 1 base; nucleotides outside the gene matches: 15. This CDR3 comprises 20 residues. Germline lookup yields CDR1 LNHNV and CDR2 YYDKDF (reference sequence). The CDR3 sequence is CATSRVRTGGASGLQETQYF. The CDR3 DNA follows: TGTGCCACCAGCAGAGTGCGGACAGGGGGTGCTAGCGGCCTCCAAGAGACCCAGTACTTC. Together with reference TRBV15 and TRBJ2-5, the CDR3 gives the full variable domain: DAMVIQNPRYQVTQFGKPVTLSCSQTLNHNVMYWYQQKSSQAPKLLFHYYDKDFNNEADTPDNFQSRRPNTSFCFLDIRSPGLGDTAMYLCATSRVRTGGASGLQETQYFGPGTRLLVL.

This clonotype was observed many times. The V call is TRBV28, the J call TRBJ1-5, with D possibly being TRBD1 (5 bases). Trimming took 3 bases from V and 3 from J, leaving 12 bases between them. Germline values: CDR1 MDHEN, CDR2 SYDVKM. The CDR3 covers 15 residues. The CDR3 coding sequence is TGTGCCAGCAGTTTTGGGACCCTGGTCAATCAGCCCCAGCATTTT. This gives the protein CASSFGTLVNQPQHF.

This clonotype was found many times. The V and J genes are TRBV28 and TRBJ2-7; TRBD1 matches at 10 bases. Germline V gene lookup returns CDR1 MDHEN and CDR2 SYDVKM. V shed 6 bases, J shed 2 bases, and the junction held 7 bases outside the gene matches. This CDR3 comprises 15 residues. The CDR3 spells CASSSGQGVPYEQYF. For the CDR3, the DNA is TGTGCCAGCAGCTCTGGACAGGGGGTTCCCTACGAGCAGTACTTC.

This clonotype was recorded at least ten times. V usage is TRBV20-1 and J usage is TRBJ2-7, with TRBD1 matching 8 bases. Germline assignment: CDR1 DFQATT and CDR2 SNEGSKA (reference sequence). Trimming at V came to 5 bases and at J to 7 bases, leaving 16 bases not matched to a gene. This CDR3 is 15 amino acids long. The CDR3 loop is CSAARDRRGLWEQYF. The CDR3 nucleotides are TGCAGTGCTGCCCGGGACAGGCGGGGTTTGTGGGAGCAGTACTTC.

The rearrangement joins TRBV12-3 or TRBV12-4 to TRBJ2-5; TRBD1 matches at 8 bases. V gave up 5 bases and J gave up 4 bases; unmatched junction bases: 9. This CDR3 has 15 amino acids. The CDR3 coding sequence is TGTGCCAGCAGTATCCCGACAGGGGTAGGAGAGACCCAGTACTTC. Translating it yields CASSIPTGVGETQYF.

CDR3 bases: TGTGCCAGCAGCTTAGAACCGGGAACAAACGAGCAGTACTTC. It translates to CASSLEPGTNEQYF. The V and J genes are TRBV11-2 and TRBJ2-7; the D gene is possibly TRBD2 (5 bases). The CDR3 extends over 14 amino acids. V was pared by 0 bases and J by 5 bases, with 11 bases between. Germline V gene data show CDR1 as SGHAT and CDR2 as FQNNGV.

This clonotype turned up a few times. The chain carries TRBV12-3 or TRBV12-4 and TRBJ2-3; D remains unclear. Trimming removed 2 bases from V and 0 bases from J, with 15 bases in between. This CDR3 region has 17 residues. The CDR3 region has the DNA TGTGCCAGCAGTTTAATATTAAGGAGTTCTAGCACAGATACGCAGTATTTT. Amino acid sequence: CASSLILRSSSTDTQYF.

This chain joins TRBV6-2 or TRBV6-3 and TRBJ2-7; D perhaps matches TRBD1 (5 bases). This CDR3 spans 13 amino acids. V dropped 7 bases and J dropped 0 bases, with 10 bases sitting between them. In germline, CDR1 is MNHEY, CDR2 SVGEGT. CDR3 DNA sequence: TGTGCCAGCAAGAAGACAGCCTCCTACGAGCAGTACTTC. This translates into CASKKTASYEQYF.

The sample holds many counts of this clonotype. Written as DNA, the CDR3 is TGTGCCAGCAGACCGGGACTAGCGGGAGGGCCAGAGGAGACCCAGTACTTC. This gives the protein CASRPGLAGGPEETQYF. The V call is TRBV11-3, the J call TRBJ2-5, with 16 positions matching TRBD2. J was trimmed by 5 bases and V by 6 bases; bases with no gene match: 9. Germline V lookup: CDR1 SGHNT, CDR2 YENEEA. The length of the CDR3 is 17 residues.

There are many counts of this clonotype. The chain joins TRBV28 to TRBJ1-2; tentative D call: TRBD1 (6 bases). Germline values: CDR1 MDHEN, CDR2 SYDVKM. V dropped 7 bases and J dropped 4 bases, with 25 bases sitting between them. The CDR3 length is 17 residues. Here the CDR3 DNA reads TGTGCCAGCACCTGGAGGGGGACAAAATCCCGCAGCTATGGCTACACCTTC. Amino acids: CASTWRGTKSRSYGYTF.

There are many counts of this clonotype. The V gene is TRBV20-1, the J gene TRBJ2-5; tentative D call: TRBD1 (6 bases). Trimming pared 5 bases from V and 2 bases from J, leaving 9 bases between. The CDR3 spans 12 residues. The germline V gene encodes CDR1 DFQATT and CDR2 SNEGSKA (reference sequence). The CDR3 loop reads CSARTDQETQYF. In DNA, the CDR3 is TGCAGTGCTCGGACAGATCAAGAGACCCAGTACTTC.

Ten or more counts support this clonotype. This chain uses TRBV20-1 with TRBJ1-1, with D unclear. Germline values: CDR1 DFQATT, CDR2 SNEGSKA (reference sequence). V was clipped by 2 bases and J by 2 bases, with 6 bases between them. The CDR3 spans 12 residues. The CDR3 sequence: CSARTPNTEAFF. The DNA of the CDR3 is TGCAGTGCTAGAACACCTAACACTGAAGCTTTCTTT.

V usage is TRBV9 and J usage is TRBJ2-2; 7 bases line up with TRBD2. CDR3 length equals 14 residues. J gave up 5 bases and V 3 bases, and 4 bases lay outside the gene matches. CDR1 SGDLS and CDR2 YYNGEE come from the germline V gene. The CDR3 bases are TGTGCCAGCAGCGCGTTGGGAGGGACCGGGGAGCTGTTTTTT. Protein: CASSALGGTGELFF.

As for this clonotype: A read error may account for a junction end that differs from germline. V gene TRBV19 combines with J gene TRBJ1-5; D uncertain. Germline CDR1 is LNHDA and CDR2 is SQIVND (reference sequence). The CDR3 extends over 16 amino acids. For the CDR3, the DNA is TGTGCCAGTAGTAATAGGTATCCGTATAGCAATCGGCCCCAGCATTTT. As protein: CASSNRYPYSNRPQHF.

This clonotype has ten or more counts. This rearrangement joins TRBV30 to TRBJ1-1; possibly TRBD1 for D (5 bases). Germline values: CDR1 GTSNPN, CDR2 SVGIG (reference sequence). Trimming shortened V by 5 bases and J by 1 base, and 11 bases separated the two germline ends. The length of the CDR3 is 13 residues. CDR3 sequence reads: CAWGRQTNTEAFF. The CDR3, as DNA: TGTGCCTGGGGTAGACAGACGAACACTGAAGCTTTCTTT.

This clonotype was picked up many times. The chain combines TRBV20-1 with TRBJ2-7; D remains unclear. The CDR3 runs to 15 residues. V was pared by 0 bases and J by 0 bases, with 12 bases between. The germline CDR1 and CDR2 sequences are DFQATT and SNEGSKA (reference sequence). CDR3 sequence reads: CSARDGRLFSYEQYF. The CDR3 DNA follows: TGCAGTGCTAGAGATGGGCGGCTTTTCTCCTACGAGCAGTACTTC.

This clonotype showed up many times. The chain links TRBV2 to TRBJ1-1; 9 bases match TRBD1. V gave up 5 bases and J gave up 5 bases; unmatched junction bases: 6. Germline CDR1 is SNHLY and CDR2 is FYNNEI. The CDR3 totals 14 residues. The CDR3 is CASSLDRGDTEAFF. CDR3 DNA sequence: TGTGCCAGCAGTTTAGACAGGGGGGATACTGAAGCTTTCTTT.

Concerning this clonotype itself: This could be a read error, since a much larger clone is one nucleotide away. As DNA, the CDR3 is TGTGGCAGCGCCCCGACTAGCGACTACACCGGGGAGCTGTTTTTT. It specifies CGSAPTSDYTGELFF. The V call is TRBV7-9, the J call TRBJ2-2, with 8 bases aligning to TRBD2. CDR3 size: 15 residues. Germline V gene sequence: CDR1 SEHNR, CDR2 FQNEAQ (reference sequence).

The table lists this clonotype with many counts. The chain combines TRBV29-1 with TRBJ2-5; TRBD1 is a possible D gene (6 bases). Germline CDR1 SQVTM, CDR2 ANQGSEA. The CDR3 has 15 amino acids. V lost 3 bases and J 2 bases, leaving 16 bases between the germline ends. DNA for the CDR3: TGCAGCGTTGATCAACCGGGGCAGGGGCAAGAGACCCAGTACTTC. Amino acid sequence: CSVDQPGQGQETQYF.

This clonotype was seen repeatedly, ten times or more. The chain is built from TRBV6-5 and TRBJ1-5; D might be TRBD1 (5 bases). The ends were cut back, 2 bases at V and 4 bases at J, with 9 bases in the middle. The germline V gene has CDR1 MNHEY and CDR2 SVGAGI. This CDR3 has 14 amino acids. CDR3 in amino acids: CASSYAGFNQPQHF. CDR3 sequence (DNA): TGTGCCAGCAGTTACGCAGGGTTTAATCAGCCCCAGCATTTT.

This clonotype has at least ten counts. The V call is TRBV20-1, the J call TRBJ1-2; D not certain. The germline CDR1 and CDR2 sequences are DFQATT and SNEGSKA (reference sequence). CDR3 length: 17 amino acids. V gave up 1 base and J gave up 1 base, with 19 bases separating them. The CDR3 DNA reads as TGCAGTGCTAGAGTACCCGAGAAAGCAACTTTTAACTATGGCTACACCTTC. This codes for CSARVPEKATFNYGYTF.

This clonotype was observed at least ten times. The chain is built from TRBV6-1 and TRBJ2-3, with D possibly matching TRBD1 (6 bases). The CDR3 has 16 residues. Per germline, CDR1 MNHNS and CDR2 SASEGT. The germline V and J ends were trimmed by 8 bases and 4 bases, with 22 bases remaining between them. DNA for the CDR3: TGTGCCAGCCCATGTCATGGACAGAAACCACCAGATACGCAGTATTTT. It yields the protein CASPCHGQKPPDTQYF.

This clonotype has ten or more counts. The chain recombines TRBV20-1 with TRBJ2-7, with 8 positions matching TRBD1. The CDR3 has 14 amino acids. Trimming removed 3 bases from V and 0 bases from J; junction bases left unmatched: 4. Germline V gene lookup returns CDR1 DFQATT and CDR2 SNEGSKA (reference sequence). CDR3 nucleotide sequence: TGCAGTGCTAGGGGACAGGTTAGCTCCTACGAGCAGTACTTC. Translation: CSARGQVSSYEQYF.

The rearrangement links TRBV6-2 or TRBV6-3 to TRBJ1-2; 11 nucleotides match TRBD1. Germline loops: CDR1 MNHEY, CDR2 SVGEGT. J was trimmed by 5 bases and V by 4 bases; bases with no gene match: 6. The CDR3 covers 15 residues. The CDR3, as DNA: TGTGCCAGCAGTTGGACAGGGGGCGGTGGGTATGGCTACACCTTC. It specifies CASSWTGGGGYGYTF.

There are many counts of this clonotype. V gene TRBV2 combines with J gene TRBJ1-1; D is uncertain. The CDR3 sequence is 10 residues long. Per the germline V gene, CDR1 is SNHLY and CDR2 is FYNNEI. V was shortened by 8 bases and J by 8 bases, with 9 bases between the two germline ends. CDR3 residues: CASEMYEAFF. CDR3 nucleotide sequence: TGTGCCAGCGAGATGTACGAAGCTTTCTTT. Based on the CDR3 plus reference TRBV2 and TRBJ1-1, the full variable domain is EPEVTQTPSHQVTQMGQEVILRCVPISNHLYFYWYRQILGQKVEFLVSFYNNEISEKSEIFDDQFSVERPDGSNFTLKIRSTKLEDSAMYFCASEMYEAFFGQGTRLTVV.

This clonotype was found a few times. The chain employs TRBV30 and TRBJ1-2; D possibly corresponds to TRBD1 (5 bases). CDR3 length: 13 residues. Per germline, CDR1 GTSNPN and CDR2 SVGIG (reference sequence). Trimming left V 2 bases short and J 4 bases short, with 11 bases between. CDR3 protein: CAWSMGRTYGYTF. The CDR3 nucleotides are TGTGCCTGGAGTATGGGACGGACCTATGGCTACACCTTC.

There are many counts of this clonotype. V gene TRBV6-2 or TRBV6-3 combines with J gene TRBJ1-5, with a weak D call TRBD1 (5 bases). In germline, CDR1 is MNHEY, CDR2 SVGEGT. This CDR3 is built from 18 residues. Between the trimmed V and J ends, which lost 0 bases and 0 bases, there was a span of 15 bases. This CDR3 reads CASSYSGKGEYSNQPQHF. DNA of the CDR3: TGTGCCAGCAGTTACTCTGGGAAAGGGGAATATAGCAATCAGCCCCAGCATTTT.